This passage covers 3 T cell receptor beta chains from one sample sequenced in a study of cytomegalovirus exposure and HLA in healthy donors (dated by TCRdb to the late 2010s). Library generation was performed with the immunoSEQ multiplex PCR assay. The multiplex PCR relied on a mix of 60 forward primers for TCR Vbeta segments and 13 reverse primers for TCR Jbeta segments. TCRdb re-hosts the immuneACCESS table, in-frame sequences only. Its copies lack some clones; in the studies checked, an unresolved V gene accounts for under half of them, and the cause for the rest is not known. The sample includes some 180,000 clones, with roughly four fifths observed a single time. Of the sample, approximately 2% is held by the ten largest clones. Sequencing was done on a sample of PBMCs. These TCRs come from a man aged 25 to 40 in good health and CMV-seronegative.

This clone was detected only once. V usage is TRBV4-1 and J usage is TRBJ2-1; the match to TRBD2 covers 11 bases. V lost 2 bases, J lost 6 bases, and 6 bases stayed unmatched. Germline CDR1 is MGHRA and CDR2 is YSYEKL. CDR3 length equals 16 residues. The CDR3 region has the DNA TGCGCCAGCAGCCAAAGACTAGCGGGACTTTCCAATGAGCAGTTCTTC. Residues: CASSQRLAGLSNEQFF.

Comment on this clone: One end of the junction does not line up with germline, which may come from a read error. The V and J genes are TRBV5-6 and TRBJ2-6; TRBD1 aligns across 7 bases. Per germline, CDR1 SGHDT and CDR2 YYEEEE. This CDR3 region has 18 residues. CDR3 protein: CASSQMTGTDAGTNVLTF. The CDR3 region has the DNA TGTGCCAGCAGCCAGATGACAGGGACCGACGCTGGGACCAACGTCCTGACTTTC.

The genes are TRBV10-3 and TRBJ2-3; 13 bases fit TRBD2. CDR1 and CDR2 from the germline V gene are ENHRY and SYGVKD. The V segment lost 2 bases and the J segment 14 bases; nucleotides outside the gene matches: 10. This CDR3 spans 15 amino acids. The CDR3 DNA reads TGTGCCATCAGTGAGACCCGACTAGCGGGAGGTGGCGTGTATTTT. It translates to CAISETRLAGGGVYF.